Each of the 31 T cell receptor beta chains below was sequenced from the same sample in a study of blood T cell repertoires in COVID-19. Sequenced by immunoSEQ multiplex PCR; TCRdb stores in-frame clones only, minus some. The data show approximately 250,000 clones, about nine tenths seen once. Sequencing was done on a sample of peripheral blood. These receptors all stem from a man aged 35 to 55 with active or convalescent COVID-19.

The chain carries TRBV12-5 and TRBJ2-3; D remains unclear. Germline CDR1 LGHNT, CDR2 FRNRAP. The germline V and J ends were trimmed by 0 bases and 4 bases, with 5 bases remaining between them. The CDR3 consists of 13 residues. The CDR3 loop reads CASGLVLADTQYF. Written as DNA, the CDR3 is TGTGCTAGTGGTTTGGTACTTGCAGATACGCAGTATTTT.

The chain couples TRBV6-6 to TRBJ2-7, with D possibly TRBD1 on 5 matching bases. The V end was cut by 4 bases, the J end by 3 bases, with 16 bases between. CDR1 and CDR2 (germline): MNHNY, SVGAGI (reference sequence). The CDR3 length is 15 residues. CDR3 in amino acids: CASSWGQGIHYEQYF. CDR3 nucleotide sequence: TGTGCCAGCAGTTGGGGTCAGGGAATTCACTACGAGCAGTACTTC.

This clone was counted between two and nine times. The chain joins TRBV11-3 to TRBJ2-1; D might be TRBD2 (5 bases). CDR1 SGHNT and CDR2 YENEEA come from the germline V gene. V shed 5 bases and J shed 5 bases, with 7 bases lying between them. This CDR3 region has 12 residues. The CDR3 here is CASSPGNNEQFF. The CDR3 nucleotides read TGTGCCAGCAGCCCCGGGAACAATGAGCAGTTCTTC.

This chain connects TRBV20-1 to TRBJ2-6; 9 bases map to TRBD2. This CDR3 is built from 17 residues. Germline V gene sequence: CDR1 DFQATT, CDR2 SNEGSKA (reference sequence). After removal of 3 bases from V and 2 bases from J, the junction contained 8 bases not matched to a gene. The CDR3: CSASGGGAAAGANVLTF. The DNA for the CDR3 is TGCAGTGCTAGTGGCGGGGGGGCCGCGGCTGGGGCCAACGTCCTGACTTTC.

V and J are TRBV30 and TRBJ2-5; 11 bases match TRBD2. J gave up 5 bases and V 3 bases, and 5 bases lay outside the gene matches. CDR3 length equals 14 residues. Germline CDR1 and CDR2: GTSNPN and SVGIG (reference sequence). The CDR3 nucleotides are TGTGCCTGGAGCGCGACTAGCGGGGTCGAGACCCAGTACTTC. Translated: CAWSATSGVETQYF.

This clone was seen only once. J is TRBJ2-1 and V is TRBV19, with 7 bases aligning to TRBD2. The CDR3 extends over 12 amino acids. Germline CDR1 reads LNHDA; CDR2 reads SQIVND (reference sequence). Trimming at V came to 6 bases and at J to 6 bases, leaving 2 bases not matched to a gene. CDR3 DNA sequence: TGTGCCAGTAGGCCGGGAGGCAATGAGCAGTTCTTC. Encoded protein: CASRPGGNEQFF.

This chain connects TRBV11-3 to TRBJ2-5, with D possibly being TRBD1 (5 bases). CDR1 is SGHNT, CDR2 YENEEA, per germline. V lost 3 bases, J lost 5 bases, and 10 bases lay in between. CDR3 size: 13 residues. CDR3 loop: CASSFLGVETQYF. In DNA, the CDR3 is TGTGCCAGCAGCTTCCTAGGGGTGGAGACCCAGTACTTC.

The rearrangement uses TRBV6-5 and TRBJ1-5; possibly TRBD1 for D (5 bases). This CDR3 region has 13 residues. With 6 bases removed from V and 0 bases from J, the gap between germline ends came to 6 bases. The germline CDR1 and CDR2 sequences are MNHEY and SVGAGI. The CDR3 DNA reads as TGTGCCAGCAGCAGGGTTAGCAATCAGCCCCAGCATTTT. Translating it yields CASSRVSNQPQHF.

The chain carries TRBV3-1 (or the pseudogene TRBV3-2) and TRBJ2-2, with TRBD2 matching over 8 bases. Trimming removed 1 base from V and 1 base from J; junction bases left unmatched: 2. Germline-derived CDR1 and CDR2 are LGHDT and YNNKEL (reference sequence). CDR3 size: 16 residues. DNA of the CDR3: TGTGCCAGCAGCCAAGCCCTAGCGGGGAACACCGGGGAGCTGTTTTTT. This codes for CASSQALAGNTGELFF.

J is TRBJ2-7 and V is TRBV11-2; 11 nucleotides line up with TRBD2. V shed 4 bases, J shed 5 bases, and the junction held 4 bases outside the gene matches. Looked up from germline, CDR1 is SGHAT and CDR2 is FQNNGV. The CDR3 length is 14 residues. CDR3 sequence (DNA): TGTGCCAGCAGCTCCGGACTAGCGGGCAACGAGCAGTACTTC. Translated, it gives CASSSGLAGNEQYF.

The chain uses TRBV5-1 and TRBJ2-1, with D possibly matching TRBD1 (5 bases). This CDR3 has 14 residues. Germline lookup yields CDR1 SGHRS and CDR2 YFSETQ. V lost 1 base to trimming and J lost 5 bases, with 10 bases between them. The CDR3 nucleotides are TGCGCCAGCAGCTTGTTACAGGTCGACAATGAGCAGTTCTTC. As protein: CASSLLQVDNEQFF.

This chain uses TRBV2 with TRBJ1-1; 7 bases match TRBD1. With V trimmed by 7 bases and J by 5 bases, 13 bases remained unmatched. CDR3 length: 15 residues. Germline CDR1 is SNHLY and CDR2 is FYNNEI. The CDR3 nucleotides read TGTGCCAGCAAGACCGGGACAGCTGGGGGGACTGAAGCTTTCTTT. This gives the protein CASKTGTAGGTEAFF.

The rearrangement uses TRBV2 and TRBJ2-2; D remains ambiguous. V was trimmed by 6 bases and J by 10 bases, leaving 3 bases between them. The CDR3 runs to 9 residues. Germline lookup yields CDR1 SNHLY and CDR2 FYNNEI. CDR3 residues: CASRAELFF. CDR3 nucleotide sequence: TGTGCCAGCAGGGCGGAGCTGTTTTTT.

The J gene is TRBJ2-1, the V gene TRBV18, with 14 bases aligning to TRBD2. The germline CDR1 and CDR2 sequences are KGHSH and LQKENI. The V gene end was trimmed by 0 bases and the J gene end by 6 bases; junction bases not matched to a gene: 4. CDR3 length: 17 amino acids. The CDR3, as DNA: TGTGCCAGCTCACCACCTTCCGGGACTAGCGGGGGCAATGAGCAGTTCTTC. Residues: CASSPPSGTSGGNEQFF.

V and J are TRBV3-1 (or the pseudogene TRBV3-2) and TRBJ1-3, with 8 bases aligning to TRBD1. The V segment lost 3 bases and the J segment 3 bases; nucleotides outside the gene matches: 7. The germline V gene has CDR1 LGHDT and CDR2 YNNKEL (reference sequence). The CDR3 length is 16 residues. CDR3 DNA sequence: TGTGCCAGCAGCCAGACAGGGGCCCTCCTTGGAAACACCATATATTTT. Encoded protein: CASSQTGALLGNTIYF.

On this clone itself: Compared with germline, one end of the junction differs, possibly owing to a read error. This rearrangement joins TRBV6-5 to TRBJ2-7, with 9 bases lining up with TRBD1. This CDR3 region has 16 residues. Germline assignment: CDR1 MNHEY and CDR2 SVGAGI. CDR3 nucleotides: TGTGCCAGCATTTACCCCCGGGACAGGGTCCACTACGAGCAGTACTTC. Its translation is CASIYPRDRVHYEQYF.

The chain links TRBV11-2 to TRBJ2-7; D perhaps matches TRBD1 (6 bases). Germline V gene sequence: CDR1 SGHAT, CDR2 FQNNGV. V gave up 4 bases and J gave up 0 bases, with 10 bases separating them. This CDR3 comprises 14 residues. CDR3 protein: CASSSRQASYEQYF. CDR3 DNA sequence: TGTGCCAGCAGCTCGAGACAGGCCTCCTACGAGCAGTACTTC.

This chain uses TRBV5-8 with TRBJ1-5; D gene ambiguous. In germline, CDR1 is SGHTS, CDR2 YDEGEE. This CDR3 has 12 residues. Trimming removed 2 bases at V and 5 bases at J, with 5 bases between. The CDR3 bases are TGTGCCAGCAGCTTTGCGGATCAGCCCCAGCATTTT. Its translation: CASSFADQPQHF. The variable domain in full, completed from reference TRBV5-8 and TRBJ1-5, reads EAGVTQSPTHLIKTRGQQATLRCSPISGHTSVYWYQQALGLGLQFLLWYDEGEERNRGNFPPRFSGRQFPNYSSELNVNALELEDSALYLCASSFADQPQHFGDGTRLSIL.

The chain is built from TRBV14 and TRBJ1-2, with D perhaps TRBD1 (5 bases). CDR3 length: 13 residues. CDR1 SGHDN and CDR2 FVKESK come from the germline V gene. V lost 1 base and J lost 4, with 7 bases in between. CDR3 amino acids: CASSQVGGYGYTF. The CDR3 region has the DNA TGTGCCAGCAGCCAAGTGGGGGGCTATGGCTACACCTTC.

The chain carries TRBV21-1 and TRBJ1-5; the tabulated D call, TRBD1, remains unverified against the DNA. TRBV21-1 counts as a pseudogene. The CDR3 spans 22 residues. As DNA, the CDR3 is TGTGCCAGCAGCCCCCAAAGTACTCCGCAGGTTCGGGACAGGGGTGACAATCAGCCCCAGCATTTT. It specifies CASSPQSTPQVRDRGDNQPQHF.

The chain combines TRBV7-3 with TRBJ2-1; D possibly corresponds to TRBD2 (6 bases). The CDR3 is 13 amino acids. CDR1 SGHTA and CDR2 FQGTGA come from the germline V gene. Trimming took off 4 bases at V and 8 bases at J, with 12 bases between the two ends. The CDR3 DNA reads TGTGCCAGCAGCTCCCACTCGGGGGATGAGCAGTTCTTC. This sequence encodes CASSSHSGDEQFF.

CDR3 bases: TGTGCCAGCAGTGACCTAGCTTCCACAGATACGCAGTATTTT. Translation: CASSDLASTDTQYF. J is TRBJ2-3 and V is TRBV2; D is possibly TRBD2 (5 bases). The CDR3 sequence is 14 residues long. The germline V gene has CDR1 SNHLY and CDR2 FYNNEI. The ends were cut back, 3 bases at V and 2 bases at J, with 9 bases in the middle. Combining the CDR3 with reference TRBV2 and TRBJ2-3 gives the whole variable domain EPEVTQTPSHQVTQMGQEVILRCVPISNHLYFYWYRQILGQKVEFLVSFYNNEISEKSEIFDDQFSVERPDGSNFTLKIRSTKLEDSAMYFCASSDLASTDTQYFGPGTRLTVL.

The chain joins TRBV10-3 to TRBJ2-7, with a possible D match to TRBD1 (6 bases). The CDR3 consists of 13 residues. CDR1 and CDR2 from the germline V gene are ENHRY and SYGVKD. V was clipped by 7 bases and J by 0 bases, with 10 bases between them. The CDR3 coding sequence is TGTGCCATCACCCCGGACAGCTCCTACGAGCAGTACTTC. Translation gives CAITPDSSYEQYF.

This chain uses TRBV3-1 (or the pseudogene TRBV3-2) with TRBJ2-6; D is perhaps TRBD1 (5 bases). There are 13 residues in the CDR3. CDR1 is LGHDT, CDR2 YNNKEL, per germline (reference sequence). V lost 9 bases and J lost 2, with 8 bases in between. CDR3: CASQGAGANVLTF. CDR3 nucleotide sequence: TGTGCCAGTCAGGGTGCTGGGGCCAACGTCCTGACTTTC.

The CDR3 DNA sequence: TGTGCCAGCAGTTACGATGGGGCAAATCAGCCCCAGCATTTT. Amino acids: CASSYDGANQPQHF. V and J are TRBV6-5 and TRBJ1-5, with D possibly matching TRBD1 (5 bases). The CDR3 length is 14 residues. CDR1 is MNHEY and CDR2 is SVGAGI in the germline V gene. V lost 2 bases and J lost 4, with 9 bases in between.

This sequence joins TRBV14 and TRBJ1-4, with D possibly matching TRBD1 (6 bases). The CDR3 spans 16 residues. V was clipped by 4 bases and J by 3 bases, with 15 bases between them. Germline V gene sequence: CDR1 SGHDN, CDR2 FVKESK. Written as DNA, the CDR3 is TGTGCCAGCAGCCCGTTACAGGGCGCGGCTAATGAAAAACTGTTTTTT. It translates to CASSPLQGAANEKLFF.

The J gene is TRBJ2-5, the V gene TRBV5-1, with a weak D call TRBD2 (7 bases). The CDR3 extends over 14 amino acids. Looked up from germline, CDR1 is SGHRS and CDR2 is YFSETQ. Trimming stripped 4 bases from V and 7 bases from J, with 17 bases between. The CDR3 nucleotides are TGCGCCAGCAGCGTGGGCGCAGGGGAGGGGACCCAGTACTTC. This sequence encodes CASSVGAGEGTQYF.

The CDR3 region has the DNA TGTGCCAGCAGTTTCCACCCGGGAAGAGATCAGCCCCAGCATTTT. The encoded protein is CASSFHPGRDQPQHF. The rearrangement joins TRBV28 to TRBJ1-5; no clear D. Germline values: CDR1 MDHEN, CDR2 SYDVKM. CDR3 length equals 15 residues. V gave up 3 bases and J gave up 5 bases, with 14 bases separating them.

The J gene is TRBJ2-5, the V gene TRBV20-1, with TRBD1 as a possible D gene (6 bases). The CDR3 length is 12 residues. V was cut by 3 bases and J by 3 bases, with 8 bases left in between. The germline V gene has CDR1 DFQATT and CDR2 SNEGSKA (reference sequence). DNA of the CDR3: TGCAGTGCTAGTAACAGGGAAGAGACCCAGTACTTC. This sequence encodes CSASNREETQYF.

This clone showed up just a few times. The chain links TRBV2 to TRBJ2-3; 13 bases agree with TRBD2. The junction had 5 bases not matched to a gene; V was cut back by 6 bases and J by 5 bases. The CDR3 is made up of 15 amino acids. Germline loops: CDR1 SNHLY, CDR2 FYNNEI. The CDR3 protein is CASRGGLAGRDTQYF. CDR3 nucleotides: TGTGCCAGCAGGGGGGGACTAGCGGGGAGAGATACGCAGTATTTT.

The chain employs TRBV9 and TRBJ2-7, with D possibly TRBD1 on 5 matching bases. The germline gives CDR1 SGDLS, CDR2 YYNGEE. This CDR3 contains 14 residues. Deletions cut 3 bases from V and 5 bases from J, with 15 bases between. This CDR3 reads CASSAWQGDNEQYF. The CDR3 region has the DNA TGTGCCAGCAGCGCGTGGCAGGGCGATAACGAGCAGTACTTC.